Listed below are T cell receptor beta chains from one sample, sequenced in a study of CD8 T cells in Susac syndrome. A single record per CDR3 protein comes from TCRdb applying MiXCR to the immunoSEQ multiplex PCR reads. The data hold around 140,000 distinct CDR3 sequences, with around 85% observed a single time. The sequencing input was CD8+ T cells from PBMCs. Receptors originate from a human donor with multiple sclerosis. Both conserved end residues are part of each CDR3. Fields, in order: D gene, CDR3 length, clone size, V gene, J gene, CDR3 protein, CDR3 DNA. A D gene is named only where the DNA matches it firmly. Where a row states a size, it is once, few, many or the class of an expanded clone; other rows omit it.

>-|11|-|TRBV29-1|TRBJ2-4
CSVVSENIQYF
TGCAGCGTTGTATCTGAAAACATTCAGTACTTC
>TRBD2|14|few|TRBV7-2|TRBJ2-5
CASDDPRGGETQYF
TGTGCCAGCGATGACCCTCGGGGGGGAGAGACCCAGTACTTC
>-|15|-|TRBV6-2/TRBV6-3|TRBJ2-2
CASRDYEALPGELFF
TGTGCCAGCAGGGATTACGAGGCCCTCCCCGGGGAGCTGTTTTTT
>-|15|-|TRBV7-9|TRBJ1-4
CASSLRGYSGEKLFF
TGTGCCAGCAGCCTTCGGGGATATTCGGGTGAAAAACTGTTTTTT
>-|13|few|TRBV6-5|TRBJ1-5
CASSYSLRQPQHF
TGTGCCAGCAGTTACTCCCTGCGTCAGCCCCAGCATTTT
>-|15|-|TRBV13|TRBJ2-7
CASSLGRGGAVEQYF
TGTGCCAGCAGCTTGGGTCGCGGAGGGGCGGTCGAGCAGTACTTC
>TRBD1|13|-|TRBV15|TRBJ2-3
CATSAGTADTQYF
TGTGCCACCAGCGCCGGGACAGCAGATACGCAGTATTTT
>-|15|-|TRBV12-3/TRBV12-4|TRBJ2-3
CASSLTGGTADTQYF
TGTGCCAGCAGTTTAACAGGCGGAACAGCAGATACGCAGTATTTT
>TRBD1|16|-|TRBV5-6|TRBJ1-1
CASSPRGGRGRTEAFF
TGTGCCAGCAGCCCCCGGGGGGGGAGGGGGCGCACTGAAGCTTTCTTT
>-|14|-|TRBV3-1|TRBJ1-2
CASSQGNPIHGYTF
TGTGCCAGCAGCCAAGGGAACCCAATTCATGGCTACACCTTC
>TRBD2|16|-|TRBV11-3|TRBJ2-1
CASSARLAGDRNEQFF
TGTGCCAGCAGCGCCAGACTAGCGGGAGATCGCAATGAGCAGTTCTTC
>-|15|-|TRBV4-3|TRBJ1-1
CASSHWGGAQGEAFF
TGCGCCAGCAGCCACTGGGGAGGGGCGCAAGGTGAAGCTTTCTTT
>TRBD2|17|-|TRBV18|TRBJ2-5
CASSADGGLAGKETQYF
TGTGCCAGCTCGGCTGACGGCGGACTAGCGGGAAAAGAGACCCAGTACTTC
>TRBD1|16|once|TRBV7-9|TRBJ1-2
CASSLEAGQQNYGYTF
TGTGCCAGCAGCCTAGAAGCGGGACAGCAGAACTATGGCTACACCTTC
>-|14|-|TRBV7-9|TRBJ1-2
CASSLGGPLEGYTF
TGTGCCAGCAGCTTAGGTGGACCGCTTGAGGGCTACACCTTC
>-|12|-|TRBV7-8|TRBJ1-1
CASSLGSASAFF
TGTGCCAGCAGCTTAGGCTCGGCTTCGGCTTTCTTT
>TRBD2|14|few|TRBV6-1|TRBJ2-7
CASSPGLAPHEQYF
TGTGCCAGCAGTCCGGGACTAGCCCCCCACGAGCAGTACTTC
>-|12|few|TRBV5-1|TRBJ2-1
CASSSTYREQFF
TGCGCCAGCAGTTCCACATACCGGGAGCAGTTCTTC
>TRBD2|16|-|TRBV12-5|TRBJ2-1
CASGLPRGRAYNEQFF
TGTGCTAGTGGTTTACCCCGCGGGAGGGCCTACAATGAGCAGTTCTTC
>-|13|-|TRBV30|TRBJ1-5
CAWSTDRNQPQHF
TGTGCCTGGAGCACGGACCGTAATCAGCCCCAGCATTTT
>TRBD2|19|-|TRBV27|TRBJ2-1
CASRPGVSGGYSSYNEQFF
TGTGCCAGCAGGCCTGGAGTTAGCGGGGGTTATAGCTCCTACAATGAGCAGTTCTTC
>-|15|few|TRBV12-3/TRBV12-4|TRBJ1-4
CANSVEGSVAEKLFF
TGTGCCAACAGCGTCGAGGGGAGCGTTGCTGAAAAACTGTTTTTT
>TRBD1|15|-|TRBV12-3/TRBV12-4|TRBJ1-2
CASSQGGVVDYDYTF
TGTGCCAGCAGTCAGGGGGGGGTGGTTGACTATGACTACACCTTC
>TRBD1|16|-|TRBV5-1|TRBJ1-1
CASSLADRGTNTEAFF
TGCGCCAGCAGCTTGGCAGACAGGGGGACGAACACTGAAGCTTTCTTT
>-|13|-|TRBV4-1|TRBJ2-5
CASSQDGEETQYF
TGCGCCAGCAGCCAAGACGGAGAAGAGACCCAGTACTTC
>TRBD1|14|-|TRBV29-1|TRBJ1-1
CSVDVRGTVVEAFF
TGCAGCGTTGACGTCAGGGGGACGGTAGTTGAAGCTTTCTTT
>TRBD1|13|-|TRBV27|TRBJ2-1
CASGEDRANEQFF
TGTGCCAGCGGTGAGGACAGGGCTAATGAGCAGTTCTTC
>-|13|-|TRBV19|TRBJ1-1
CAVGRGRNTEAFF
TGTGCTGTAGGGAGGGGCAGGAACACTGAAGCTTTCTTT
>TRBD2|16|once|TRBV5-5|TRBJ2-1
CASSLGAGLAGYEQFF
TGTGCCAGCAGCCTCGGCGCGGGACTAGCGGGTTATGAGCAGTTCTTC
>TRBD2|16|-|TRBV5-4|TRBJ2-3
CASLLAGEGSTDTQYF
TGTGCCAGCTTACTAGCGGGGGAAGGAAGCACAGATACGCAGTATTTT
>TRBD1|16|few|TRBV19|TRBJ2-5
CASSIGQDGSGETQYF
TGTGCCAGTAGTATTGGACAGGACGGCTCTGGGGAGACCCAGTACTTC
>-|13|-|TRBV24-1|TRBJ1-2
CATSDFLGYGYTF
TGTGCCACCAGTGATTTCCTCGGATATGGCTACACCTTC
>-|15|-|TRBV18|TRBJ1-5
CASSGPWTPNQPQHF
TGTGCCAGCTCCGGGCCTTGGACACCAAATCAGCCCCAGCATTTT
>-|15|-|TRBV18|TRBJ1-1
CASSPPEGLNTEAFF
TGTGCCAGCTCACCCCCCGAGGGGCTAAACACTGAAGCTTTCTTT
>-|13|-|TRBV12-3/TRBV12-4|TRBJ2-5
CASMDRVEETQYF
TGTGCCAGTATGGATCGGGTGGAAGAGACCCAGTACTTC
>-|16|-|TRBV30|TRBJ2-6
CAWSVPGVTGANVLTF
TGTGCCTGGAGTGTACCGGGAGTAACTGGGGCCAACGTCCTGACTTTC
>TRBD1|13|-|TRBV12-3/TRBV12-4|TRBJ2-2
CASADRAHGELFF
TGTGCCAGCGCTGACAGGGCTCACGGGGAGCTGTTTTTT
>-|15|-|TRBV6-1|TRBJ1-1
CASSDPQTGNTEAFF
TGTGCCAGCAGTGACCCACAAACAGGGAACACTGAAGCTTTCTTT
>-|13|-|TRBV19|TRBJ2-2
CASSMKTPGELFF
TGTGCCAGTAGTATGAAGACACCAGGGGAGCTGTTTTTT
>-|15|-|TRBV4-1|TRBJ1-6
CASSQEWATNSPLHF
TGCGCCAGCAGCCAAGAGTGGGCAACTAATTCACCCCTCCACTTT
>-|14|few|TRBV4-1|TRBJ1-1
CASSQGRMNTEAFF
TGCGCCAGCAGCCAAGGACGGATGAACACTGAAGCTTTCTTT